This entry describes one T cell receptor beta chain. This sample stems from a study of control samples from healthy donors and cancer patients. TCRdb keeps only in-frame clones here, not all; method: immunoSEQ multiplex PCR. The sample contains 150,000 to 200,000 clones, about 94% of which appear only once. Trimming removed 7 bases from V and 4 bases from J, with 8 bases in between. This CDR3 has 13 residues. The sample taken for sequencing was blood. The clonotype comes from a woman aged 40-49 years in good health. The V gene is TRBV12-3 or TRBV12-4, the J gene TRBJ1-6, with D perhaps TRBD1 (6 bases). The CDR3 sequence is CASNREYNSPLHF. The CDR3 DNA reads as TGTGCCAGCAACAGGGAGTATAATTCACCCCTCCACTTT.